Presented here are 18 T cell receptor beta chains from one specimen sequenced in a study of CD8 T cells in Susac syndrome. The authors reverse transcribed roughly 0.5 to 1 ug RNA with random hexamers. TCRdb itself ran the immunoSEQ multiplex PCR reads through MiXCR, one entry per CDR3 protein. The repertoire consists of 180,000 or so distinct CDR3 sequences, with over 90% occurring once and the leading ten covering 0.085% to 0.095%. Material for sequencing was CD4+ T cells from PBMCs. The source of these receptors is a human donor with multiple sclerosis.

DNA for the CDR3: TGTGCCACCGGACCTAGGCCCTACGAGCAGTACTTC. It codes for CATGPRPYEQYF. The chain uses TRBV24-1 and TRBJ2-7; D is unclear. Looked up from germline, CDR1 is KGHDR and CDR2 is SFDVKD. The CDR3 runs 12 residues. Trimming pared 9 bases from V and 2 bases from J, leaving 10 bases between.

DNA for the CDR3: TGCGCCAGCAGCTCCGACGTCAGGGGACCCAACGAGCAGTACTTC. Translated: CASSSDVRGPNEQYF. The chain joins TRBV5-1 to TRBJ2-7, with a possible D match to TRBD1 (6 bases). This CDR3 has 15 amino acids. Trimming removed 3 bases from V and 5 bases from J, with 18 bases in between. Germline loops: CDR1 SGHRS, CDR2 YFSETQ.

This chain connects TRBV20-1 to TRBJ2-7; TRBD2 matches 7 bases. Germline CDR1 reads DFQATT; CDR2 reads SNEGSKA (reference sequence). The CDR3 spans 13 residues. The J segment lost 2 bases and the V segment lost 6 bases, leaving 7 bases of the junction unmatched. CDR3 nucleotides: TGCAGTGCCTCGAGCGGGACTCCCTACGAGCAGTACTTC. Its protein is CSASSGTPYEQYF.

V gene TRBV12-3 or TRBV12-4 combines with J gene TRBJ1-1, with 7 bases aligning to TRBD1. V was clipped by 5 bases and J by 5 bases; unmatched bases: 5. The CDR3 has 13 residues. The CDR3 bases are TGTGCCAGCAGTCACAGGGGTGGAACTGAAGCTTTCTTT. Protein: CASSHRGGTEAFF.

The chain employs TRBV2 and TRBJ1-1; possible D gene TRBD1, 5 bases. The V end was cut by 3 bases, the J end by 1 base, with 9 bases between. This CDR3 has 14 amino acids. Germline V gene sequence: CDR1 SNHLY, CDR2 FYNNEI. The CDR3 region is CASSDRTTNTEAFF. The CDR3 region has the DNA TGTGCCAGCAGTGACAGGACAACGAACACTGAAGCTTTCTTT.

V and J are TRBV3-1 and TRBJ2-1; TRBD2 matches at 9 bases. The V segment lost 5 bases and the J segment 7 bases; nucleotides outside the gene matches: 12. Germline V CDR1 and CDR2: LGHDT, YNNKEL (reference sequence). The CDR3 runs 16 residues. The CDR3 sequence is CASSTAGAGGWNEQFF. In DNA, the CDR3 is TGTGCCAGCAGCACCGCAGGAGCGGGAGGTTGGAATGAGCAGTTCTTC.

The chain links TRBV3-1 to TRBJ2-3; D unclear. CDR3 length equals 14 residues. Trimming took off 2 bases at V and 5 bases at J, with 11 bases between the two ends. Per the germline V gene, CDR1 is LGHDT and CDR2 is YNNKEL (reference sequence). The CDR3 DNA is TGTGCCAGCAGCCAACAAATAAAGGGAGATACGCAGTATTTT. It is translated as CASSQQIKGDTQYF.

This sequence joins TRBV12-3 or TRBV12-4 and TRBJ1-2; D is possibly TRBD1 (6 bases). The CDR3 consists of 12 residues. V lost 5 bases to trimming and J lost 5 bases, with 9 bases between them. For the CDR3, the DNA is TGTGCCAGCAGTACTACAGGGTATGGCTACACCTTC. Residues: CASSTTGYGYTF.

This clonotype was recorded only once. The chain has TRBV29-1 and TRBJ2-1; perhaps TRBD1 as D (5 bases). The CDR3 runs to 13 residues. Trimming stripped 3 bases from V and 4 bases from J, with 10 bases between. Germline V lookup: CDR1 SQVTM, CDR2 ANQGSEA. CDR3 in DNA: TGCAGCGTTGAGGCCCAGGGTTACAATGAGCAGTTCTTC. Encoded protein: CSVEAQGYNEQFF.

This clonotype was recorded only once. The CDR3 is CASSLKTLPGNEQFF. As DNA, the CDR3 is TGTGCCAGCAGCTTAAAGACCCTCCCCGGCAATGAGCAGTTCTTC. V is TRBV7-3 and J is TRBJ2-1; no clear D. This CDR3 has 15 amino acids. The V end was cut by 1 base, the J end by 6 bases, with 13 bases between. The germline V gene encodes CDR1 SGHTA and CDR2 FQGTGA.

V and J are TRBV19 and TRBJ2-1; unclear D gene. V lost 11 bases to trimming and J lost 6 bases, with 17 bases between them. Germline CDR1 reads LNHDA; CDR2 reads SQIVND (reference sequence). This CDR3 comprises 13 residues. CDR3 nucleotide sequence: TGTGCCGCGGATCCCGAGTGGCCCAATGAGCAGTTCTTC. Translated: CAADPEWPNEQFF.

V gene TRBV9 combines with J gene TRBJ2-3, with TRBD1 as a possible D gene (6 bases). V lost 3 bases and J lost 6, with 17 bases in between. Per the germline V gene, CDR1 is SGDLS and CDR2 is YYNGEE. CDR3 length: 15 amino acids. For the CDR3, the DNA is TGTGCCAGCAGCGCCGGGGCGGCCCAGGGGGATACGCAGTATTTT. Residues: CASSAGAAQGDTQYF.

The CDR3 spells CASSQSDRLNTEAFF. CDR3 nucleotide sequence: TGTGCCAGCAGCCAATCAGACAGGTTGAACACTGAAGCTTTCTTT. V usage is TRBV3-1 and J usage is TRBJ1-1, with D perhaps TRBD1 (6 bases). Germline values: CDR1 LGHDT, CDR2 YNNKEL (reference sequence). V was pared by 2 bases and J by 0 bases, with 10 bases between. The CDR3 consists of 15 residues.

This clonotype has just one count. The chain's CDR3 is CASKDHSSGANVLTF. The CDR3 DNA is TGTGCCAGCAAGGATCATAGCTCTGGGGCCAACGTCCTGACTTTC. The chain joins TRBV6-2 or TRBV6-3 to TRBJ2-6; D gene unclear. V shed 7 bases and J shed 0 bases, with 10 bases lying between them. CDR3 length: 15 residues. The V gene's germline CDR1 is MNHEY and CDR2 SVGEGT.

The V gene is TRBV12-3 or TRBV12-4, the J gene TRBJ1-5; no clear D. The CDR3 is 13 residues long. V was clipped by 6 bases and J by 4 bases, with 10 bases between them. The CDR3 protein is CASRMRRNQPQHF. The CDR3 coding sequence is TGTGCCAGCAGGATGAGAAGGAATCAGCCCCAGCATTTT.

This clonotype occurred once. The V gene is TRBV29-1, the J gene TRBJ1-1; no clear D. The CDR3 contains 13 residues. Germline V gene lookup returns CDR1 SQVTM and CDR2 ANQGSEA. Trimming took off 0 bases at V and 2 bases at J, with 7 bases between the two ends. Written as DNA, the CDR3 is TGCAGCGTTGAAGATCGACCAAACACTGAAGCTTTCTTT. Translated, it gives CSVEDRPNTEAFF.

The chain is built from TRBV12-3 or TRBV12-4 and TRBJ1-1; weak D call: TRBD1 (5 bases). V dropped 6 bases and J dropped 7 bases, with 18 bases sitting between them. The CDR3 runs 14 residues. The CDR3 DNA sequence: TGTGCCAGCAGCCCCAGGGTGCGTCCGGTTGAAGCTTTCTTT. This translates into CASSPRVRPVEAFF.

V usage is TRBV2 and J usage is TRBJ1-5; D is unresolved. Germline-derived CDR1 and CDR2 are SNHLY and FYNNEI. Deletions cut 7 bases from V and 0 bases from J, with 10 bases between. The CDR3 loop spans 14 amino acids. The CDR3 DNA is TGTGCCAGCACGCGGCAAAATAGCAATCAGCCCCAGCATTTT. Protein product: CASTRQNSNQPQHF.